The clone carrying this T cell receptor beta chain was seen ten or more times. The data were obtained in a study of response to subunit inactivated influenza vaccine. Using its own MiXCR run on the RT-PCR reads, TCRdb lists one record per CDR3 protein. The data hold about 570,000 distinct CDR3 sequences, with approximately 10% observed a single time. The CDR3 is 15 amino acids. Germline values: CDR1 MGHRA, CDR2 YSYEKL. Trimming removed 0 bases from V and 8 bases from J, with 13 bases in between. The same data also contributed to another study, on T cells expressing NK-cell markers. From that second work: For TCR beta, cDNA was produced by 5'RACE template switching with UMIs. The use of an anti-gamma-delta TCR antibody, which was added in several experiments, restricted sorting to T cells expressing alpha-beta TCR.

Sample: PBMCs from blood, taken on the day of vaccination. J is TRBJ1-4 and V is TRBV4-1, with a weak D call TRBD1 (5 bases). This TCR was recovered from a man aged 45-65 years who received an inactivated influenza vaccine. The DNA for the CDR3 is TGCGCCAGCAGCCAAGACAGGGTAATTGGAGAAAAACTGTTTTTT. Its protein product is CASSQDRVIGEKLFF.